The present entry profiles one TCR beta chain with its context. Antigen: not known. This specimen comes from a study of blood T cells in healthy people across ages. As for the study in general: Capturing about one barcoded beta molecule per two T cells was achieved by template switching.

V lost 6 bases and J lost 0; bases outside the gene matches: 13. Germline V gene sequence: CDR1 SQVTM, CDR2 ANQGSEA. CDR3 size: 18 residues. The second PCR ran about 7 to 12 cycles with a sample-barcoded 5' primer and J-beta primers. TCRdb reprocessed the 5' RACE reads with MiXCR, giving one entry per CDR3 protein. Of around 1,500,000 distinct CDR3 sequences listed, approximately 40% are singletons. General study points: Percentage of naive T cells showed a strong correlation with TCR beta diversity. Reliance upon unsorted PBMCs precluded definitive naive versus antigen-experienced comparison.

Material for sequencing was blood. The chain links TRBV29-1 to TRBJ2-6, with 8 bases lining up with TRBD1. This clonotype originated in a woman between 18 and 29 years old in good health. CDR3 sequence reads: CSVAPPTGEVSGANVLTF. CDR3 coding DNA: TGCAGCGTCGCCCCCCCGACAGGGGAAGTCTCTGGGGCCAACGTCCTGACTTTC.